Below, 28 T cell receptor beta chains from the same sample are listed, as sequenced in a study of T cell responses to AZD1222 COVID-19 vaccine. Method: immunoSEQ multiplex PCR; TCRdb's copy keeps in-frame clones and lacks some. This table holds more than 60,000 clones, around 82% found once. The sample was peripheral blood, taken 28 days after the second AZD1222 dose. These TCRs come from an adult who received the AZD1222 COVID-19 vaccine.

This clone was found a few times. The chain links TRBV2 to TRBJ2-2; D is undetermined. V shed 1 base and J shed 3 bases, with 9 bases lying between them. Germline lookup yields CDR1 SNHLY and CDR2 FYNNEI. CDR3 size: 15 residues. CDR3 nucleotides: TGTGCCAGCAGTGAAGGTACAAGCGACACCGGGGAGCTGTTTTTT. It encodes CASSEGTSDTGELFF.

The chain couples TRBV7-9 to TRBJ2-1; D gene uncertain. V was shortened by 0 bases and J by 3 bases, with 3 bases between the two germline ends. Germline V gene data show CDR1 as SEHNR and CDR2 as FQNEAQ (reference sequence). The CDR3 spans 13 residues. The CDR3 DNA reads TGTGCCAGCAGCTTAGCGGTCTACAATGAGCAGTTCTTC. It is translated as CASSLAVYNEQFF.

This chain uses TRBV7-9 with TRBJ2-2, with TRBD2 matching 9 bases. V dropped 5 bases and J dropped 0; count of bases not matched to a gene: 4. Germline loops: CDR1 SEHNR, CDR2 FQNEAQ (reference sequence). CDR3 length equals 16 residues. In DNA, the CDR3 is TGTGCCAGCAGCGAGACTAGCGGCGCGAACACCGGGGAGCTGTTTTTT. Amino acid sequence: CASSETSGANTGELFF.

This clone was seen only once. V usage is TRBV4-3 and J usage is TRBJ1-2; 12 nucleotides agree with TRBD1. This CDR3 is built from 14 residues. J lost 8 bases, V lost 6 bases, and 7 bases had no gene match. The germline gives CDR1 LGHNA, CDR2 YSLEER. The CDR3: CASSLGTGGAGYTF. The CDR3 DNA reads TGCGCCAGCAGTCTAGGGACAGGGGGCGCCGGCTACACCTTC.

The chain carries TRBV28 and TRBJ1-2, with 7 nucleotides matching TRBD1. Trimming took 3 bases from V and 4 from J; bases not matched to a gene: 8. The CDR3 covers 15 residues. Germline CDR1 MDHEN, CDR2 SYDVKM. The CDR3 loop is CASSFSPGQRYGYTF. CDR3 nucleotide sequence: TGTGCCAGCAGTTTTTCCCCGGGACAGCGCTATGGCTACACCTTC.

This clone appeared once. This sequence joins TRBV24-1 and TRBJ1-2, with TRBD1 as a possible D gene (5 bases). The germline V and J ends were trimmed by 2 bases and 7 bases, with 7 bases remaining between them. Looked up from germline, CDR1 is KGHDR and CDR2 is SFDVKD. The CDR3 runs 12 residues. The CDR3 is CATSDSDTGYTF. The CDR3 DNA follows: TGTGCCACCAGTGATTCGGACACTGGCTACACCTTC.

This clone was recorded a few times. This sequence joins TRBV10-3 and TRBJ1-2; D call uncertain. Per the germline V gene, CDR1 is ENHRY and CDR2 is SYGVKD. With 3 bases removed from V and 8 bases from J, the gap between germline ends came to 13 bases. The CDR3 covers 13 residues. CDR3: CAISDPSIYGYTF. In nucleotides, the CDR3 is TGTGCCATCAGTGACCCGAGTATCTACGGCTACACCTTC.

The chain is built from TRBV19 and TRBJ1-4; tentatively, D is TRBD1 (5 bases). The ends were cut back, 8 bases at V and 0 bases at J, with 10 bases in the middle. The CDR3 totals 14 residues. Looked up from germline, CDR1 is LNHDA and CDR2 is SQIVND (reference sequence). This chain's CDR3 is CASHRTPTNEKLFF. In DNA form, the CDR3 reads TGTGCCAGTCATCGGACACCAACTAATGAAAAACTGTTTTTT.

The CDR3 reads CSVSYRLAGYEQYF. The CDR3 DNA reads TGCAGCGTTTCCTATCGACTAGCGGGTTACGAGCAGTACTTC. This chain joins TRBV29-1 and TRBJ2-7; 10 bases agree with TRBD2. Germline CDR1 reads SQVTM; CDR2 reads ANQGSEA. The CDR3 is 14 amino acids. V gave up 5 bases and J gave up 4 bases; unmatched junction bases: 8.

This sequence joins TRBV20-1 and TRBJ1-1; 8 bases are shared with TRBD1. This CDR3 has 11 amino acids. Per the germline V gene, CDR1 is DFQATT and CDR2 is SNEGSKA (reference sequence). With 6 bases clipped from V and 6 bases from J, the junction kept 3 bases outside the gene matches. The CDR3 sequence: CSAVRGPEAFF. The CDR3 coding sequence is TGCAGTGCGGTCAGGGGGCCTGAAGCTTTCTTT.

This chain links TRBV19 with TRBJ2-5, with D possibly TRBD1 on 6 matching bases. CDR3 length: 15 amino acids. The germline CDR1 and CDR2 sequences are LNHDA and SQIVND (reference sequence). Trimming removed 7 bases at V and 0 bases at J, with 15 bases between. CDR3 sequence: CASNPRGTDQETQYF. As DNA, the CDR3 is TGTGCCAGTAACCCGAGGGGGACGGACCAAGAGACCCAGTACTTC. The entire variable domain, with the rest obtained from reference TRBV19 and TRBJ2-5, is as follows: DGGITQSPKYLFRKEGQNVTLSCEQNLNHDAMYWYRQDPGQGLRLIYYSQIVNDFQKGDIAEGYSVSREKKESFPLTVTSAQKNPTAFYLCASNPRGTDQETQYFGPGTRLLVL.

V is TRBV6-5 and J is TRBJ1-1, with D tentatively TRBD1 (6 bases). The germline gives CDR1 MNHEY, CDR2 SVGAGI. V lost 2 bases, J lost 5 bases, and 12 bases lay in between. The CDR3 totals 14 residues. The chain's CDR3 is CASSYSPQGTEAFF. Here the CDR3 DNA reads TGTGCCAGCAGTTACAGCCCGCAGGGGACTGAAGCTTTCTTT.

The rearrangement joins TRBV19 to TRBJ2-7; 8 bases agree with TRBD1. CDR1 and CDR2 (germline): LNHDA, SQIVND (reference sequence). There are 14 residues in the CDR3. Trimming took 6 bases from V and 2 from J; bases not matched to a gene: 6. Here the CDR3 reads CASRDRAYPYEQYF. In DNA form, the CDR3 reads TGTGCCAGTAGGGACAGGGCGTATCCCTACGAGCAGTACTTC.

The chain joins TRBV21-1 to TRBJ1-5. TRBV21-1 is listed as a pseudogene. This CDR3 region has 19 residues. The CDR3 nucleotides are TGTGCCAGCAGCAAAGCACCCGAGGGGAGGGGAGTAAGCAATCAGCCCCAGCATTTT. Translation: CASSKAPEGRGVSNQPQHF.

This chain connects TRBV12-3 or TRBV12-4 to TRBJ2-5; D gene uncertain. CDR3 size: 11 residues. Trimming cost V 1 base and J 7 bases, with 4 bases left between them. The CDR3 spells CASSLEGTQYF. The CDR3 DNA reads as TGTGCCAGCAGTTTAGAGGGGACCCAGTACTTC.

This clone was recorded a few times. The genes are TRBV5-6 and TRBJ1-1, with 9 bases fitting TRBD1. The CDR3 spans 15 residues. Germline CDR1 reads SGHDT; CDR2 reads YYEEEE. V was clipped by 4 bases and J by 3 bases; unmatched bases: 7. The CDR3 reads CASSPGQGRHTEAFF. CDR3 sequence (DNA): TGTGCCAGCAGCCCGGGACAGGGTCGGCACACTGAAGCTTTCTTT. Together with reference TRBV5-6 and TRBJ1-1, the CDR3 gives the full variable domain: DAGVTQSPTHLIKTRGQQVTLRCSPKSGHDTVSWYQQALGQGPQFIFQYYEEEERQRGNFPDRFSGHQFPNYSSELNVNALLLGDSALYLCASSPGQGRHTEAFFGQGTRLTVV.

This chain's CDR3 is CASSASGPPHEQYF. Here the CDR3 DNA reads TGTGCCAGTAGCGCTTCGGGACCTCCTCACGAGCAGTACTTC. The J gene is TRBJ2-7, the V gene TRBV19; D is possibly TRBD1 or TRBD2 (5 bases each). In germline, CDR1 is LNHDA, CDR2 SQIVND (reference sequence). Trimming removed 6 bases from V and 5 bases from J, with 17 bases in between. The length of the CDR3 is 14 residues.

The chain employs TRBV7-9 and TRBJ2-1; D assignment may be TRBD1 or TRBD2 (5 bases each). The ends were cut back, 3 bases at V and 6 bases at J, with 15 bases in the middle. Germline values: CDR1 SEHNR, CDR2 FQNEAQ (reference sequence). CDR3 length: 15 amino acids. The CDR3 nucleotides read TGTGCCAGCAGCTTGGGACGGCCGTTTGGCAATGAGCAGTTCTTC. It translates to CASSLGRPFGNEQFF.

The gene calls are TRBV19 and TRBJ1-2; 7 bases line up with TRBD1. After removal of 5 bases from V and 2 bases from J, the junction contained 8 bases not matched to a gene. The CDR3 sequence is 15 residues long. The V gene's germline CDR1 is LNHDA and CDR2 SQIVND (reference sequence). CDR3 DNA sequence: TGTGCCAGTAGTGTCGGGACAGACATAAACTATGGCTACACCTTC. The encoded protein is CASSVGTDINYGYTF.

The CDR3 is CASRDSGANVLTF. The DNA of the CDR3 is TGTGCCAGCAGAGACTCTGGGGCCAACGTCCTGACTTTC. The chain has TRBV7-2 and TRBJ2-6; no clear D gene. With 6 bases removed from V and 0 bases from J, the gap between germline ends came to 3 bases. The CDR3 totals 13 residues. CDR1 is SGHTA, CDR2 FQGNSA, per germline.

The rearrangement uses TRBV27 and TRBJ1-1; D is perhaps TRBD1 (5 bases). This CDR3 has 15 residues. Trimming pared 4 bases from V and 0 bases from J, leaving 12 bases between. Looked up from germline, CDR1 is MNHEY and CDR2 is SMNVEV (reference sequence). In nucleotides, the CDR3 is TGTGCCAGCAGTTCGGGACTCTTTTTGAACACTGAAGCTTTCTTT. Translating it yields CASSSGLFLNTEAFF.

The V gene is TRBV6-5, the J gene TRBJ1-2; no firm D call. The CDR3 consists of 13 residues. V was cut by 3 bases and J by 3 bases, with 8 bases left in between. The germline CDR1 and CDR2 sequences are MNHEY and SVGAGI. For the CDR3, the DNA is TGTGCCAGCAGTTATCGGACGGACTATGGCTACACCTTC. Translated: CASSYRTDYGYTF.

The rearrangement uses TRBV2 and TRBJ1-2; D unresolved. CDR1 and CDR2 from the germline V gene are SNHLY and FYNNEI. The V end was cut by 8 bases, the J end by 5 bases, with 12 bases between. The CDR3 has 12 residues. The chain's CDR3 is CASSQERYGYTF. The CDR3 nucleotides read TGTGCCAGCTCCCAGGAGCGGTATGGCTACACCTTC.

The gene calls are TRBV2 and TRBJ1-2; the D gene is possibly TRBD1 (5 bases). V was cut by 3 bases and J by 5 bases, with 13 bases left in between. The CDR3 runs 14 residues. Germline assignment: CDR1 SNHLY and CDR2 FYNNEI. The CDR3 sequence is CASSESQGYYGYTF. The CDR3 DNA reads TGTGCCAGCAGTGAGTCGCAGGGCTATTATGGCTACACCTTC.

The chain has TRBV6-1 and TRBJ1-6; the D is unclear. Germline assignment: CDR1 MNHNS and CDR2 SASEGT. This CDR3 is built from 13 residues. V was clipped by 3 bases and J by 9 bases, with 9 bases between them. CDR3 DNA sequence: TGTGCCAGCAGTGACCGGGCAGCTTCACCCCTCCACTTT. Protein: CASSDRAASPLHF.

The DNA for the CDR3 is TGTGCCAGCAGCTTAACTAGCGGAACAGATACGCAGTATTTT. It yields the protein CASSLTSGTDTQYF. The gene calls are TRBV7-9 and TRBJ2-3, with 8 bases lining up with TRBD2. The germline CDR1 and CDR2 sequences are SEHNR and FQNEAQ (reference sequence). V lost 2 bases, J lost 3 bases, and 1 base stayed unmatched. The length of the CDR3 is 14 residues.

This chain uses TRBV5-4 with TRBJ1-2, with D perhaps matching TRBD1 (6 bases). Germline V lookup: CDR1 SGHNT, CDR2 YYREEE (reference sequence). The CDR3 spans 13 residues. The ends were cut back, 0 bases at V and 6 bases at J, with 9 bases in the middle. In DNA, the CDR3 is TGTGCCAGCAGCTTGGAACAGGGCGATGGCTACACCTTC. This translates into CASSLEQGDGYTF. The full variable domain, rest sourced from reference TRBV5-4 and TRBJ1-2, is ETGVTQSPTHLIKTRGQQVTLRCSSQSGHNTVSWYQQALGQGPQFIFQYYREEENGRGNFPPRFSGLQFPNYSSELNVNALELDDSALYLCASSLEQGDGYTFGSGTRLTVV.

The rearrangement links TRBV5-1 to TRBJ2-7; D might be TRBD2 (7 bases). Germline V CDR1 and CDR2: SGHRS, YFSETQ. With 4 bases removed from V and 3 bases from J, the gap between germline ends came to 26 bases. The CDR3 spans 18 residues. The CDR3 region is CASSTALRGRGGVYEQYF. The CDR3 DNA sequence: TGCGCCAGCAGCACCGCTCTCAGGGGCAGGGGAGGGGTCTACGAGCAGTACTTC.